The 27 T cell receptor beta chains reported below all come from one sample, sequenced in a study of blood T cell repertoires in COVID-19. The data were produced by immunoSEQ multiplex PCR, yet TCRdb's version contains in-frame clones alone and is incomplete. The table lists a few hundred thousand clones, about 83% of them singletons. The sequenced material came from peripheral blood. The receptors come from a woman in her forties or fifties with acute or convalescent COVID-19.

The V gene is TRBV19, the J gene TRBJ2-3; 11 bases agree with TRBD2. J was trimmed by 5 bases and V by 3 bases; bases with no gene match: 4. Germline CDR1 LNHDA, CDR2 SQIVND (reference sequence). The CDR3 consists of 15 residues. CDR3 DNA: TGTGCCAGTAGTATCCTAGCGGGAGGTGTAGATACGCAGTATTTT. Residues: CASSILAGGVDTQYF.

The chain carries TRBV20-1 and TRBJ1-6; 8 bases map to TRBD1. The germline CDR1 and CDR2 sequences are DFQATT and SNEGSKA (reference sequence). The CDR3 spans 14 residues. Losses at the gene ends were 3 bases for V and 5 bases for J; bases not matched to a gene: 3. This chain's CDR3 is CSASGQGDNSPLHF. CDR3 bases: TGCAGTGCTAGTGGACAGGGAGATAATTCACCCCTCCACTTT.

The chain combines TRBV4-1 with TRBJ1-3, with no clear D. This CDR3 contains 14 residues. The germline V gene encodes CDR1 MGHRA and CDR2 YSYEKL. The V and J ends lost 3 bases and 4 bases respectively, with 10 bases between them. CDR3 DNA: TGCGCCAGCAGCCAGGGCGATTCCGGAAACACCATATATTTT. Amino acid sequence: CASSQGDSGNTIYF.

This clone was counted only a few times. The chain is built from TRBV5-5 and TRBJ1-5; no definite D call. CDR1 is SGHKS and CDR2 is YYEKEE in the germline V gene (reference sequence). The CDR3 spans 15 residues. Trimming removed 0 bases from V and 4 bases from J, with 11 bases in between. CDR3 sequence (DNA): TGTGCCAGCAGCTTGGGACCCACTAAGAATCAGCCCCAGCATTTT. Protein product: CASSLGPTKNQPQHF.

The rearrangement uses TRBV18 and TRBJ1-2; 10 bases line up with TRBD1. Looked up from germline, CDR1 is KGHSH and CDR2 is LQKENI. V was clipped by 2 bases and J by 7 bases; unmatched bases: 7. The CDR3 extends over 15 amino acids. The CDR3 nucleotides are TGTGCCAGCTCACCAGGGACAGGGGAAGTAGTTGGCTACACCTTC. Its translation: CASSPGTGEVVGYTF. Filled out from reference TRBV18 and TRBJ1-2, the complete variable domain reads NAGVMQNPRHLVRRRGQEARLRCSPMKGHSHVYWYRQLPEEGLKFMVYLQKENIIDESGMPKERFSAEFPKEGPSILRIQQVVRGDSAAYFCASSPGTGEVVGYTFGSGTRLTVV.

This clone was seen just once. The V and J genes are TRBV7-2 and TRBJ2-3; unclear D gene. Trimming removed 5 bases from V and 5 bases from J, with 8 bases in between. Germline CDR1 is SGHTA and CDR2 is FQGNSA. CDR3 length: 12 residues. The CDR3 region is CASSHLGDTQYF. The DNA for the CDR3 is TGTGCCAGCAGCCACCTCGGAGATACGCAGTATTTT.

To note about this clone: The DNA is left out, because the CDR3 cannot be placed on it with certainty; the CDR3 is given as TCRdb lists it. The rearrangement uses TRBV18 and TRBJ1-2; TRBD1 is the table's D call and was not checked against the DNA. Germline V CDR1 and CDR2: KGHSH, LQKENI. Both ends counted, the CDR3 spans 14 residues. This CDR3 is CASSPPVGQGNMAF.

V gene TRBV9 combines with J gene TRBJ1-2; D is undetermined. Germline CDR1 is SGDLS and CDR2 is YYNGEE. Trimming cost V 0 bases and J 4 bases, with 13 bases left between them. This CDR3 comprises 15 residues. CDR3 region: CASSVAPGTPYGYTF. CDR3 in DNA: TGTGCCAGCAGCGTAGCCCCAGGAACACCCTATGGCTACACCTTC.

The CDR3 nucleotides are TGTGCCAGCAGTGAATATTACTCCTACGAGCAGTACTTC. It encodes CASSEYYSYEQYF. This chain uses TRBV25-1 with TRBJ2-7; D is undetermined. CDR1 and CDR2 (germline): MGHDK, SYGVNS. V lost 0 bases to trimming and J lost 0 bases, with 3 bases between them. CDR3 length equals 13 residues.

The CDR3 DNA follows: TGTGCCAGCAGCCCGGGGCCGGGACAAAACACAGATACGCAGTATTTT. The encoded protein is CASSPGPGQNTDTQYF. V gene TRBV5-4 combines with J gene TRBJ2-3; D is perhaps TRBD1 (6 bases). V was clipped by 4 bases and J by 2 bases, with 17 bases between them. Germline V gene sequence: CDR1 SGHNT, CDR2 YYREEE (reference sequence). The CDR3 runs to 16 residues.

V gene TRBV18 combines with J gene TRBJ2-7; 9 bases are shared with TRBD1. The V gene end was trimmed by 2 bases and the J gene end by 2 bases; junction bases not matched to a gene: 4. This CDR3 has 15 amino acids. The V gene's germline CDR1 is KGHSH and CDR2 LQKENI. The CDR3 here is CASSPGQGRTYEQYF. The CDR3 DNA sequence: TGTGCCAGCTCACCAGGACAGGGGAGAACCTACGAGCAGTACTTC.

The chain uses TRBV5-1 and TRBJ2-2, with 14 bases matching TRBD2. With V trimmed by 3 bases and J by 6 bases, 4 bases remained unmatched. Per the germline V gene, CDR1 is SGHRS and CDR2 is YFSETQ. The CDR3 loop spans 16 amino acids. The CDR3 here is CASSSGTSGSAGELFF. In nucleotides, the CDR3 is TGCGCCAGCAGCTCCGGGACTAGCGGGAGTGCCGGGGAGCTGTTTTTT.

The chain is built from TRBV18 and TRBJ1-4; possible D gene TRBD1, 6 bases. There are 15 residues in the CDR3. Germline loops: CDR1 KGHSH, CDR2 LQKENI. V dropped 4 bases and J dropped 6 bases, with 15 bases sitting between them. The CDR3 nucleotides read TGTGCCAGCTCACAGAGGCAGGGGTCCGATGAAAAACTGTTTTTT. Its translation is CASSQRQGSDEKLFF.

The CDR3 nucleotides read TGTGCCACCAGTGATCGGACAGGGGGTCTGTACACCGGGGAGCTGTTTTTT. Translating gives CATSDRTGGLYTGELFF. The chain combines TRBV24-1 with TRBJ2-2; 10 nucleotides match TRBD1. V shed 3 bases and J 3 bases; nucleotides not matched to a gene: 6. This CDR3 is 17 amino acids long. Germline V gene data show CDR1 as KGHDR and CDR2 as SFDVKD.

The chain employs TRBV2 and TRBJ1-4; D possibly corresponds to TRBD1 (5 bases). CDR3 size: 13 residues. Between the trimmed V and J ends, which lost 4 bases and 10 bases, there was a span of 13 bases. CDR1 and CDR2 from the germline V gene are SNHLY and FYNNEI. DNA for the CDR3: TGTGCCAGCAGTGGCCGAACCGGGGGAAAACTGTTTTTT. Amino acid sequence: CASSGRTGGKLFF.

CDR3 loop: CAINVGVYNEQFF. Here the CDR3 DNA reads TGTGCCATCAACGTGGGCGTATACAATGAGCAGTTCTTC. The rearrangement uses TRBV10-3 and TRBJ2-1; no firm D call. The CDR3 consists of 13 residues. Between the trimmed V and J ends, which lost 7 bases and 4 bases, there was a span of 11 bases. Germline V gene data show CDR1 as ENHRY and CDR2 as SYGVKD.

The CDR3 protein is CASSPLGTGAFF. CDR3 DNA: TGTGCCAGCAGCCCTCTCGGGACAGGGGCTTTCTTT. V usage is TRBV27 and J usage is TRBJ1-1; 9 bases agree with TRBD1. The length of the CDR3 is 12 residues. Per germline, CDR1 MNHEY and CDR2 SMNVEV (reference sequence). Losses at the gene ends were 6 bases for V and 11 bases for J; bases not matched to a gene: 7.

Only a few counts were recorded for this clone. This chain links TRBV24-1 with TRBJ2-1; D perhaps matches TRBD1 (7 bases). Trimming shortened V by 7 bases and J by 7 bases, and 13 bases separated the two germline ends. CDR1 and CDR2 from the germline V gene are KGHDR and SFDVKD. The CDR3 has 13 amino acids. The CDR3 DNA is TGTGCCACCAGCCACAGGGGAGGAAATGAGCAGTTCTTC. Protein product: CATSHRGGNEQFF.

This chain connects TRBV2 to TRBJ2-1, with TRBD2 matching over 11 bases. From germline, CDR1 is SNHLY and CDR2 FYNNEI. CDR3 length equals 14 residues. V lost 9 bases and J lost 2; bases outside the gene matches: 3. CDR3 nucleotide sequence: TGTGCCAGGGCACTAGCGGGAGCCTACAATGAGCAGTTCTTC. This gives the protein CARALAGAYNEQFF. The variable domain in full, completed from reference TRBV2 and TRBJ2-1, reads EPEVTQTPSHQVTQMGQEVILRCVPISNHLYFYWYRQILGQKVEFLVSFYNNEISEKSEIFDDQFSVERPDGSNFTLKIRSTKLEDSAMYFCARALAGAYNEQFFGPGTRLTVL.

The genes are TRBV19 and TRBJ2-7, with D perhaps matching TRBD1 (5 bases). V was clipped by 2 bases and J by 6 bases, with 14 bases between them. CDR3 size: 14 residues. Per germline, CDR1 LNHDA and CDR2 SQIVND (reference sequence). CDR3 DNA sequence: TGTGCCAGTAGTATAACAGGAACGGCCATCGAGCAGTACTTC. Translated: CASSITGTAIEQYF.

This chain joins TRBV28 and TRBJ2-6, with D maybe TRBD2 (5 bases). The CDR3 length is 17 residues. Trimming removed 7 bases from V and 2 bases from J, with 18 bases in between. Germline CDR1 and CDR2: MDHEN and SYDVKM. CDR3 nucleotide sequence: TGTGCCAGCAACGGACTCAGTTGGGCCCCTGGGGCCAACGTCCTGACTTTC. As protein: CASNGLSWAPGANVLTF.

This chain connects TRBV3-1 (or the pseudogene TRBV3-2) to TRBJ1-5; TRBD1 might be the D (5 bases). There are 15 residues in the CDR3. Germline V gives CDR1 LGHDT, CDR2 YNNKEL (reference sequence). Trimming cost V 4 bases and J 7 bases, with 17 bases left between them. Here the CDR3 DNA reads TGTGCCAGCAGCCCGGAGGGGACGGGCGGGCAGCCCCAGCATTTT. Its translation: CASSPEGTGGQPQHF.

The chain is built from TRBV5-1 and TRBJ2-1, with a weak D call TRBD1 (6 bases). This CDR3 comprises 14 residues. With 4 bases removed from V and 5 bases from J, the gap between germline ends came to 13 bases. Per germline, CDR1 SGHRS and CDR2 YFSETQ. CDR3: CASSHQGPDNEQFF. CDR3 bases: TGCGCCAGCAGCCACCAGGGGCCCGACAATGAGCAGTTCTTC. The variable domain in full, completed from reference TRBV5-1 and TRBJ2-1, reads KAGVTQTPRYLIKTRGQQVTLSCSPISGHRSVSWYQQTPGQGLQFLFEYFSETQRNKGNFPGRFSGRQFSNSRSEMNVSTLELGDSALYLCASSHQGPDNEQFFGPGTRLTVL.

The CDR3 region is CASSSLNLDRGHGYTF. The CDR3 bases are TGTGCCAGCAGCTCCCTTAACCTCGACAGGGGCCATGGCTACACCTTC. The rearrangement uses TRBV7-3 and TRBJ1-2; TRBD1 aligns across 8 bases. Germline CDR1 and CDR2: SGHTA and FQGTGA. There are 16 residues in the CDR3. With V trimmed by 4 bases and J by 6 bases, 13 bases remained unmatched.

V gene TRBV7-2 combines with J gene TRBJ2-7; D may be TRBD2 (6 bases). CDR3 length equals 14 residues. V was cut by 1 base and J by 4 bases, with 11 bases left in between. Germline CDR1 and CDR2: SGHTA and FQGNSA. The CDR3 DNA reads as TGTGCCAGCAGCTTAGTGGGGAGGTGGTACGAGCAGTACTTC. As protein: CASSLVGRWYEQYF.

The genes are TRBV3-1 (or the pseudogene TRBV3-2) and TRBJ2-2; D is possibly TRBD1 (6 bases). The germline V gene encodes CDR1 LGHDT and CDR2 YNNKEL (reference sequence). Trimming took off 5 bases at V and 3 bases at J, with 13 bases between the two ends. The CDR3 is 15 amino acids. The DNA for the CDR3 is TGTGCCAGCAGCAAGGGACCAGGGGACACCGGGGAGCTGTTTTTT. Amino acids: CASSKGPGDTGELFF.

V is TRBV11-3 and J is TRBJ2-3, with D possibly being TRBD1 (6 bases). Germline loops: CDR1 SGHNT, CDR2 YENEEA. This CDR3 is built from 12 residues. Trimming removed 3 bases from V and 8 bases from J, with 9 bases in between. In DNA, the CDR3 is TGTGCCAGCAGCTTGGGGGCCGCTACGCAGTATTTT. The encoded protein is CASSLGAATQYF.